This T cell receptor (beta chain) was observed in a study of blood T cell repertoires in COVID-19. The germline CDR1 and CDR2 sequences are GTSNPN and SVGIG (reference sequence). The V segment lost 2 bases and the J segment 4 bases; nucleotides outside the gene matches: 4. This CDR3 comprises 14 residues. The protocol was immunoSEQ multiplex PCR, while the TCRdb copy is restricted to in-frame clones and leaves out a portion. In the table there are just over 85,000 clones, 70% to 90% of which are singletons. Sequencing was carried out using peripheral blood. This TCR was recovered from a middle-aged man with acute or convalescent COVID-19. This chain connects TRBV30 to TRBJ1-1; 10 nucleotides align to TRBD1. The CDR3 loop is CAWSFRTGGTEAFF. Written as DNA, the CDR3 is TGTGCCTGGAGTTTTCGGACAGGGGGCACTGAAGCTTTCTTT.